Below, 6 T cell receptor beta chains from the same sample are listed, as sequenced in a study of blood T cell repertoires in COVID-19. Produced via immunoSEQ multiplex PCR; TCRdb's table is partial and in-frame only. The data show 200,000 to 250,000 clones, with approximately 85% seen just once and under 4.5% held by the top ten. The material sequenced was peripheral blood. The source is a man aged 45-60 years with acute or convalescent COVID-19.

The CDR3 region is CASSLGSGKSYEQYF. DNA for the CDR3: TGTGCCAGCAGCTTGGGTAGCGGGAAATCCTACGAGCAGTACTTC. The rearrangement links TRBV5-4 to TRBJ2-7, with 8 bases matching TRBD2. The CDR3 has 15 residues. CDR1 is SGHNT and CDR2 is YYREEE in the germline V gene (reference sequence). Losses at the gene ends were 0 bases for V and 1 base for J; bases not matched to a gene: 3.

This clone was detected once. CDR3 amino acids: CASSPPGQEEEKLFF. The CDR3 nucleotides read TGTGCCAGCTCACCTCCGGGACAGGAGGAAGAAAAACTGTTTTTT. V and J are TRBV18 and TRBJ1-4; TRBD1 agrees at 8 bases. Germline V gene lookup returns CDR1 KGHSH and CDR2 LQKENI. The V gene end was trimmed by 3 bases and the J gene end by 8 bases; junction bases not matched to a gene: 8. This CDR3 spans 15 amino acids.

This sequence joins TRBV20-1 and TRBJ2-7; 14 bases line up with TRBD2. The germline CDR1 and CDR2 sequences are DFQATT and SNEGSKA (reference sequence). The ends lost 3 bases at V and 3 bases at J; junction bases unmatched: 10. This CDR3 is 17 amino acids long. CDR3 DNA: TGCAGTGCTAGTCCGGGACTAGCGGGAGTTAGGGGCTACGAGCAGTACTTC. Translation: CSASPGLAGVRGYEQYF.

The chain employs TRBV5-1 and TRBJ2-1, with 7 bases that match TRBD1. Germline loops: CDR1 SGHRS, CDR2 YFSETQ. V was clipped by 4 bases and J by 5 bases; unmatched bases: 9. The CDR3 totals 15 residues. The CDR3 here is CASSRLTGQNNEQFF. DNA for the CDR3: TGCGCCAGCAGCCGCTTGACAGGGCAGAACAATGAGCAGTTCTTC.

The table lists this clone with a few counts. An end of the junction does not agree with germline; a read error may underlie this. The J gene is TRBJ2-2, the V gene TRBV9; 8 bases align to TRBD1. The CDR3 has 16 amino acids. CDR1 and CDR2 from the germline V gene are SGDLS and YYNGEE. The CDR3 sequence: CASSGDRGTKTGELFF. The CDR3 DNA sequence: TGTGCCAGCAGCGGTGACAGGGGAACGAAGACCGGGGAGCTGTTTTTT.

CDR3 sequence (DNA): TGTGCCAGCTCACCACGGGGGGAAGTGGACTATGGCTACACCTTC. Its protein is CASSPRGEVDYGYTF. The chain joins TRBV18 to TRBJ1-2; D perhaps matches TRBD1 (5 bases). CDR1 KGHSH and CDR2 LQKENI come from the germline V gene. V was pared by 1 base and J by 3 bases, with 12 bases between. The CDR3 has 15 amino acids. The entire variable domain, with the rest obtained from reference TRBV18 and TRBJ1-2, is as follows: NAGVMQNPRHLVRRRGQEARLRCSPMKGHSHVYWYRQLPEEGLKFMVYLQKENIIDESGMPKERFSAEFPKEGPSILRIQQVVRGDSAAYFCASSPRGEVDYGYTFGSGTRLTVV.